A single sample gave rise to the 30 T cell receptor beta chains below, sequenced in a study of T cells in localized non-small cell lung cancer (dated by TCRdb to between 2020 and 2021). The library was built by means of the immunoSEQ multiplex PCR assay. The immuneACCESS repertoire file appears here via TCRdb, limited to in-frame rearrangements. These files lack a portion of the clones; in checked studies, under half of the deficit traces to unresolved V genes, and the cause of the others is not known. Present in this sample are 25,000 or so clones, 70% to 90% of which were seen just once. The ten top clones hold over 12% of the sample. Material: peripheral blood, obtained before any cancer treatment. The receptors derive from a female donor at least 60 years old with stage I lung adenocarcinoma.

This clone was seen just once. The chain is built from TRBV9 and TRBJ2-7, with TRBD2 matching over 7 bases. The CDR3 contains 16 residues. Germline-derived CDR1 and CDR2 are SGDLS and YYNGEE. Trimming removed 0 bases from V and 4 bases from J; junction bases left unmatched: 10. The CDR3 DNA reads TGTGCCAGCAGCGTAGGGGGAGAGACTAGCTATTACGAGCAGTACTTC. Translating gives CASSVGGETSYYEQYF.

This clone is labeled medium-sized. The CDR3 DNA follows: TGTGCCACCAGCAAGAGGGGACAAAATAGCAATCAGCCCCAGCATTTT. Protein sequence: CATSKRGQNSNQPQHF. V gene TRBV15 combines with J gene TRBJ1-5; D possibly corresponds to TRBD1 (6 bases). CDR3 length: 16 residues. CDR1 LNHNV and CDR2 YYDKDF come from the germline V gene (reference sequence). V was pared by 4 bases and J by 0 bases, with 13 bases between.

This rearrangement joins TRBV7-2 to TRBJ2-2; the D is unclear. Germline assignment: CDR1 SGHTA and CDR2 FQGNSA. This CDR3 is built from 16 residues. Trimming pared 5 bases from V and 4 bases from J, leaving 17 bases between. CDR3 sequence: CASSPKVRRGTGELFF. DNA of the CDR3: TGTGCCAGCAGCCCGAAGGTACGTCGCGGCACCGGGGAGCTGTTTTTT.

This chain uses TRBV19 with TRBJ2-7, with D possibly TRBD2 on 7 matching bases. Germline V gene data show CDR1 as LNHDA and CDR2 as SQIVND (reference sequence). The CDR3 is made up of 15 amino acids. Trimming took 5 bases from V and 5 from J, leaving 19 bases between them. In DNA, the CDR3 is TGTGCCAGTAGTCCCCTGAGGGGGGGCCGGGACGAGCAGTACTTC. Its translation is CASSPLRGGRDEQYF.

The V gene is TRBV6-5, the J gene TRBJ2-5; possible D gene TRBD1, 6 bases. V lost 5 bases, J lost 0 bases, and 13 bases lay in between. CDR1 and CDR2 from the germline V gene are MNHEY and SVGAGI. This CDR3 is built from 15 residues. The CDR3 DNA follows: TGTGCCAGCAGTCCGCCGGGACACTACCAAGAGACCCAGTACTTC. Residues: CASSPPGHYQETQYF.

The CDR3 DNA sequence: TGTGCCAGCAGCCAAGGGTGGAACAGGGCGAGCTCCTACGAGCAGTACTTC. Amino acid sequence: CASSQGWNRASSYEQYF. This rearrangement joins TRBV14 to TRBJ2-7; D might be TRBD1 (6 bases). Trimming took 1 base from V and 0 from J, leaving 16 bases between them. This CDR3 region has 17 residues. From germline, CDR1 is SGHDN and CDR2 FVKESK.

The chain couples TRBV10-2 to TRBJ2-1; 7 positions match TRBD1. Germline CDR1 reads WSHSY; CDR2 reads SAAADI. V gave up 4 bases and J gave up 10 bases; unmatched junction bases: 7. The CDR3 has 13 residues. CDR3 DNA sequence: TGCGCCAGCAGTGCCACAGGGGTGAGGGAGCAGTTCTTC. Its protein product is CASSATGVREQFF.

The V and J genes are TRBV2 and TRBJ1-6; D gene unclear. CDR3 size: 14 residues. Germline-derived CDR1 and CDR2 are SNHLY and FYNNEI. V shed 6 bases and J shed 8 bases, with 14 bases lying between them. In DNA form, the CDR3 reads TGTGCCAGCAGCTCGAAAGCCACAGATTCACCCCTCCACTTT. Translating it yields CASSSKATDSPLHF.

V usage is TRBV15 and J usage is TRBJ2-1; TRBD2 aligns across 7 bases. The CDR3 contains 17 residues. Germline V gives CDR1 LNHNV, CDR2 YYDKDF (reference sequence). Losses at the gene ends were 1 base for V and 7 bases for J; bases not matched to a gene: 13. This chain's CDR3 is CATSRVGGGGVQNEQFF. CDR3 coding DNA: TGTGCCACCAGCAGAGTTGGTGGGGGGGGAGTTCAAAATGAGCAGTTCTTC.

The rearrangement joins TRBV2 to TRBJ1-2, with 9 positions matching TRBD1. Losses at the gene ends were 5 bases for V and 3 bases for J; bases not matched to a gene: 7. Germline loops: CDR1 SNHLY, CDR2 FYNNEI. CDR3 length: 15 residues. CDR3 residues: CASSRTGVVDYGYTF. For the CDR3, the DNA is TGTGCCAGCAGTCGGACAGGGGTGGTAGACTATGGCTACACCTTC.

The rearrangement joins TRBV7-9 to TRBJ1-1, with 7 bases fitting TRBD1. The CDR3 covers 14 residues. The V and J ends lost 4 bases and 4 bases, in that order; junction bases with no gene match: 6. Germline assignment: CDR1 SEHNR and CDR2 FQNEAQ (reference sequence). In DNA form, the CDR3 reads TGTGCCAGCAGCTCCGAGGGGGCTGGCACTGAAGCTTTCTTT. As protein: CASSSEGAGTEAFF.

J is TRBJ2-2 and V is TRBV19, with TRBD1 matching 9 bases. Per the germline V gene, CDR1 is LNHDA and CDR2 is SQIVND (reference sequence). The V segment lost 4 bases and the J segment 5 bases; nucleotides outside the gene matches: 5. The CDR3 is 15 residues long. CDR3 protein: CASSTIGQGTGELFF. The CDR3 DNA is TGTGCCAGTAGTACCATCGGACAGGGGACCGGGGAGCTGTTTTTT.

The V and J genes are TRBV6-1 and TRBJ2-7; 7 nucleotides line up with TRBD1. The CDR3 runs to 15 residues. Trimming removed 2 bases from V and 1 base from J; junction bases left unmatched: 5. Germline assignment: CDR1 MNHNS and CDR2 SASEGT. CDR3 protein: CASSEHRGRSYEQYF. CDR3 DNA sequence: TGTGCCAGCAGTGAACACAGGGGCCGGTCCTACGAGCAGTACTTC.

The rearrangement uses TRBV5-1 and TRBJ2-4; D gene ambiguous. The CDR3 loop spans 15 amino acids. Trimming removed 4 bases at V and 0 bases at J, with 11 bases between. Germline V CDR1 and CDR2: SGHRS, YFSETQ. CDR3 sequence: CASSLLHEAKNIQYF. CDR3 bases: TGCGCCAGCAGCCTCCTCCATGAAGCCAAAAACATTCAGTACTTC.

CDR3 DNA: TGTGCGTCAATCGCCGGACATAGCTCCTACGAGCAGTACTTC. Its protein is CASIAGHSSYEQYF. The rearrangement joins TRBV10-3 to TRBJ2-5, with D tentatively TRBD1 (5 bases). The DNA end lines up better with TRBJ2-7; the J call may be wrong. CDR1 ENHRY and CDR2 SYGVKD come from the germline V gene. The CDR3 length is 14 residues.

This clone was seen a single time. The CDR3 bases are TGTGCCAGCAGTGACAGGGGGCGGGAGACCCAGTACTTC. Its translation: CASSDRGRETQYF. V usage is TRBV2 and J usage is TRBJ2-5; 8 bases line up with TRBD1. The CDR3 runs to 13 residues. J lost 5 bases, V lost 3 bases, and 2 bases had no gene match. Germline CDR1 SNHLY, CDR2 FYNNEI.

This clone was counted only a few times. The chain is built from TRBV19 and TRBJ1-1; unclear D gene. Per the germline V gene, CDR1 is LNHDA and CDR2 is SQIVND (reference sequence). V lost 3 bases to trimming and J lost 1 base, with 9 bases between them. The CDR3 runs 14 residues. The CDR3 nucleotides read TGTGCCAGTAGTATTCCGACGAGGAACACTGAAGCTTTCTTT. Residues: CASSIPTRNTEAFF.

The chain uses TRBV7-8 and TRBJ1-1, with 7 bases identical to TRBD1. Germline CDR1 SGHVS, CDR2 FQNEAQ. Trimming at V came to 5 bases and at J to 3 bases, leaving 9 bases not matched to a gene. The length of the CDR3 is 15 residues. For the CDR3, the DNA is TGTGCCAGCAGCCCGAACAGGGGAGGGGACACTGAAGCTTTCTTT. It is translated as CASSPNRGGDTEAFF.

This chain links TRBV9 with TRBJ2-1; TRBD2 is a possible D gene (6 bases). Germline loops: CDR1 SGDLS, CDR2 YYNGEE. Deletions cut 0 bases from V and 3 bases from J, with 16 bases between. The CDR3 covers 17 residues. The CDR3 here is CASSVAGGSPRYNEQFF. In DNA, the CDR3 is TGTGCCAGCAGCGTAGCTGGAGGGTCCCCTCGCTACAATGAGCAGTTCTTC.

V and J are TRBV28 and TRBJ2-1, with 9 bases identical to TRBD2. CDR3 length equals 20 residues. Unmatched junction bases numbered 22, after V lost 6 bases and J lost 4 bases. The germline V gene has CDR1 MDHEN and CDR2 SYDVKM. The CDR3 reads CASSSPGGSGRPTRYNEQFF. As DNA, the CDR3 is TGTGCCAGCAGCTCCCCCGGGGGGAGCGGGAGGCCTACCCGTTACAATGAGCAGTTCTTC.

The chain couples TRBV5-5 to TRBJ2-3; perhaps TRBD1 as D (6 bases). The CDR3 runs to 15 residues. V was cut by 3 bases and J by 4 bases, with 15 bases left in between. CDR1 and CDR2 (germline): SGHKS, YYEKEE (reference sequence). CDR3 sequence: CASSSAITGSDTQYF. The CDR3 DNA follows: TGTGCCAGCAGCTCCGCTATAACAGGGTCAGATACGCAGTATTTT.

This clone was recorded once. The chain joins TRBV6-5 to TRBJ2-1; either TRBD1 or TRBD2 may supply D (5 bases each). CDR1 and CDR2 (germline): MNHEY, SVGAGI. The CDR3 extends over 13 amino acids. V was trimmed by 7 bases and J by 5 bases, leaving 12 bases between them. CDR3 in DNA: TGTGCCAGCACCGGGACGAATCACAATGAGCAGTTCTTC. It yields the protein CASTGTNHNEQFF.

The V gene is TRBV9, the J gene TRBJ2-2; 8 nucleotides match TRBD2. CDR1 is SGDLS, CDR2 YYNGEE, per germline. The V and J ends lost 0 bases and 0 bases, in that order; junction bases with no gene match: 7. This CDR3 is built from 18 residues. DNA for the CDR3: TGTGCCAGCAGCGTAGCGGGGGGGCAGGGCGCGAACACCGGGGAGCTGTTTTTT. The encoded protein is CASSVAGGQGANTGELFF.

The J gene is TRBJ2-1, the V gene TRBV11-2; 9 positions agree with TRBD2. Germline V gene data show CDR1 as SGHAT and CDR2 as FQNNGV. There are 19 residues in the CDR3. Trimming removed 4 bases from V and 6 bases from J; junction bases left unmatched: 19. The CDR3 region has the DNA TGTGCCAGCAGCTCCAATATCGGGACTAGCCGCAGAACCCCCAATGAGCAGTTCTTC. Translated: CASSSNIGTSRRTPNEQFF.

CDR3 DNA: TGTGCCATCAGCGGACTCACAGGGTTCGGCGAGCAGTACTTC. Translated: CAISGLTGFGEQYF. This chain links TRBV10-3 with TRBJ2-7; maybe TRBD1 (6 bases). Germline assignment: CDR1 ENHRY and CDR2 SYGVKD. Trimming stripped 6 bases from V and 6 bases from J, with 18 bases between. The CDR3 totals 14 residues.

The chain combines TRBV25-1 with TRBJ1-1; no clear D gene. V shed 0 bases and J shed 1 base, with 6 bases lying between them. CDR1 and CDR2 from the germline V gene are MGHDK and SYGVNS. The CDR3 has 14 residues. As DNA, the CDR3 is TGTGCCAGCAGTGAATATTCTGGGAACACTGAAGCTTTCTTT. Protein sequence: CASSEYSGNTEAFF.

The rearrangement joins TRBV30 to TRBJ1-1; D is perhaps TRBD1 (5 bases). Germline V lookup: CDR1 GTSNPN, CDR2 SVGIG (reference sequence). The CDR3 contains 15 residues. V was trimmed by 4 bases and J by 1 base, leaving 16 bases between them. The CDR3 nucleotides are TGTGCCTGGATCAGGGCAGGCCGGCAGAACACTGAAGCTTTCTTT. Encoded protein: CAWIRAGRQNTEAFF. The full variable domain, with the rest looked up from reference TRBV30 and TRBJ1-1, is SQTIHQWPATLVQPVGSPLSLECTVEGTSNPNLYWYRQAAGRGLQLLFYSVGIGQISSEVPQNLSASRPQDRQFILSSKKLLLSDSGFYLCAWIRAGRQNTEAFFGQGTRLTVV.

This clone was detected a few times. The chain recombines TRBV15 with TRBJ1-5, with D possibly TRBD1 on 6 matching bases. CDR3 length equals 15 residues. Germline V gives CDR1 LNHNV, CDR2 YYDKDF (reference sequence). Trimming took 0 bases from V and 7 from J, leaving 13 bases between them. CDR3: CATSRDPGAGQPQHF. CDR3 in DNA: TGTGCCACCAGCAGAGATCCAGGGGCGGGGCAGCCCCAGCATTTT.

The gene calls are TRBV5-1 and TRBJ2-5, with 10 positions matching TRBD2. V lost 4 bases to trimming and J lost 4 bases; unmatched junction nucleotides: 10. This CDR3 is 16 amino acids long. CDR1 SGHRS and CDR2 YFSETQ come from the germline V gene. CDR3 loop: CASSIAGGSNLETQYF. CDR3 nucleotide sequence: TGCGCCAGCAGCATAGCGGGGGGCTCGAACCTAGAGACCCAGTACTTC.

This chain joins TRBV7-9 and TRBJ2-2, with no clear D. The CDR3 has 12 amino acids. The V end lost 4 bases, the J end lost 4 bases, and 4 bases lay between the germline ends. Per the germline V gene, CDR1 is SEHNR and CDR2 is FQNEAQ (reference sequence). The CDR3 reads CASSSGTGELFF. In DNA form, the CDR3 reads TGTGCCAGCAGCTCTGGCACCGGGGAGCTGTTTTTT.